This T cell receptor beta chain was recovered during a study of shared clonotypes between healthy human individuals. Study conclusions and caveats: Four donors held about 5% of naive CD4 clonotypes in common. Naive subsets usually exceeded memory subsets in estimated richness.

CD45RA-negative memory and CD45RA+ naive subsets were split from the CD4+ cells. Germline values: CDR1 SQVTM, CDR2 ANQGSEA. The CDR3 loop spans 12 amino acids. After removal of 6 bases from V and 7 bases from J, the junction contained 5 bases not matched to a gene. This clone has only one observation. Its antigen is unknown. Repertoires were generated with immunoSEQ multiplex PCR, while TCRdb's copy carries only in-frame clones and drops some. The sample yields 850,000 to 1,200,000 clones, approximately 70% seen once. The chain couples TRBV29-1 to TRBJ1-4; 7 nucleotides agree with TRBD1. The receptor was isolated from a man aged 18 to 29 in good health. The sequenced sample consisted of memory CD4+ T cells sorted from blood. Subset described: CD45RA-negative fraction. In DNA form, the CDR3 reads TGCAGCGTCCTCCGGGACAGTGAAAAACTGTTTTTT. Amino acid sequence: CSVLRDSEKLFF. Full variable domain (remainder filled in from reference TRBV29-1 and TRBJ1-4): SAVISQKPSRDICQRGTSLTIQCQVDSQVTMMFWYRQQPGQSLTLIATANQGSEATYESGFVIDKFPISRPNLTFSTLTVSNMSPEDSSIYLCSVLRDSEKLFFGSGTQLSVL.